A single sample is the source of the 12 T cell receptor beta chains below, sequenced in a study of T cell responses to AZD1222 COVID-19 vaccine. Libraries were prepared by immunoSEQ multiplex PCR; TCRdb keeps only in-frame clonotypes and omits some of them. The table shows 100,000 or so clones, with approximately 91% occurring only once. The specimen comprised peripheral blood, sampled on day 0 of AZD1222 vaccination. Receptors originate from an adult in good health.

The chain recombines TRBV7-2 with TRBJ1-1; perhaps TRBD1 as D (5 bases). There are 14 residues in the CDR3. V shed 6 bases and J shed 5 bases, with 16 bases lying between them. Germline CDR1 and CDR2: SGHTA and FQGNSA. CDR3: CASSPQGFGTEAFF. CDR3 sequence (DNA): TGTGCCAGCAGTCCTCAGGGATTTGGAACTGAAGCTTTCTTT.

This chain uses TRBV19 with TRBJ1-1; D call uncertain. Germline V lookup: CDR1 LNHDA, CDR2 SQIVND (reference sequence). Trimming shortened V by 2 bases and J by 0 bases, and 7 bases separated the two germline ends. This CDR3 has 14 residues. The CDR3 DNA is TGTGCCAGTAGTATACTTCACCTGAACACTGAAGCTTTCTTT. Protein: CASSILHLNTEAFF.

The rearrangement joins TRBV5-8 to TRBJ1-2, with TRBD1 as a possible D gene (5 bases). The CDR3 has 14 residues. Germline values: CDR1 SGHTS, CDR2 YDEGEE. V gave up 6 bases and J gave up 3 bases, with 15 bases separating them. CDR3: CASIFGGVDYGYTF. The CDR3 DNA reads as TGTGCCAGCATCTTCGGAGGGGTCGACTATGGCTACACCTTC.

This chain joins TRBV6-5 and TRBJ2-5; tentatively, D is TRBD1 (5 bases). The CDR3 is 15 amino acids. Trimming cost V 7 bases and J 5 bases, with 20 bases left between them. Germline CDR1 MNHEY, CDR2 SVGAGI. The CDR3 DNA reads as TGTGCCAGCATCATAAGGCAGGGCCCACGGGAGACCCAGTACTTC. This sequence encodes CASIIRQGPRETQYF.

This clone was observed many times. This chain joins TRBV15 and TRBJ2-7; 9 nucleotides align to TRBD1. The V gene's germline CDR1 is LNHNV and CDR2 YYDKDF (reference sequence). The CDR3 is made up of 14 amino acids. V shed 5 bases and J 3 bases; nucleotides not matched to a gene: 5. The CDR3 DNA reads as TGTGCCACCAGCGGGGGACAGGGAGTCTACGAGCAGTACTTC. Its protein product is CATSGGQGVYEQYF.

The chain couples TRBV19 to TRBJ2-5; possibly TRBD2 for D (7 bases). Germline V lookup: CDR1 LNHDA, CDR2 SQIVND (reference sequence). This CDR3 is built from 16 residues. The V gene lost 5 bases and the J gene lost 0 bases, with 16 bases spanning the gap. The CDR3 here is CASSSRGRGNQETQYF. CDR3 coding DNA: TGTGCCAGTAGTTCCCGGGGGCGGGGGAACCAAGAGACCCAGTACTTC.

Note on this clone: Mismatch with germline at one junction end may stem from a read error. The V gene is TRBV20-1, the J gene TRBJ2-1; tentatively, D is TRBD2 (6 bases). Per germline, CDR1 DFQATT and CDR2 SNEGSKA (reference sequence). CDR3 length: 11 amino acids. The CDR3 coding sequence is TGCAGTGCACCGGACTACACTGAGCAGTTCTTC. It specifies CSAPDYTEQFF.

The chain carries TRBV11-1 and TRBJ2-7; D not certain. Per the germline V gene, CDR1 is SGHAT and CDR2 is FQDESV (reference sequence). V shed 1 base and J shed 6 bases, with 10 bases lying between them. CDR3 length: 13 amino acids. The CDR3 is CASSLGSNSEQYF. In DNA form, the CDR3 reads TGTGCCAGCAGCTTAGGGTCCAACAGCGAGCAGTACTTC. Complete variable domain (other parts from reference TRBV11-1 and TRBJ2-7): EAEVAQSPRYKITEKSQAVAFWCDPISGHATLYWYRQILGQGPELLVQFQDESVVDDSQLPKDRFSAERLKGVDSTLKIQPAELGDSAMYLCASSLGSNSEQYFGPGTRLTVT.

The chain joins TRBV19 to TRBJ1-5; 8 nucleotides align to TRBD1. CDR3 length: 16 residues. The trim removed 2 bases at V and 1 base at J, leaving 4 bases unmatched. CDR1 and CDR2 (germline): LNHDA, SQIVND (reference sequence). CDR3 DNA sequence: TGTGCCAGTAGTATATCAGGGGGCATCAGCAATCAGCCCCAGCATTTT. It yields the protein CASSISGGISNQPQHF.

The chain is built from TRBV11-2 and TRBJ2-1, with 7 bases lining up with TRBD1. Germline loops: CDR1 SGHAT, CDR2 FQNNGV. V lost 7 bases to trimming and J lost 8 bases; unmatched junction nucleotides: 11. CDR3 length: 14 amino acids. The CDR3 nucleotides are TGTGCCAGCAACCATAATGACAGGGACGATGAGCAGTTCTTC. Its protein product is CASNHNDRDDEQFF.

The chain joins TRBV7-6 to TRBJ2-3; D perhaps matches TRBD1 (6 bases). CDR3 length: 15 residues. Germline CDR1 reads SGHVS; CDR2 reads FNYEAQ. Trimming removed 5 bases from V and 3 bases from J, with 15 bases in between. CDR3 region: CASSTQQGATDTQYF. For the CDR3, the DNA is TGTGCCAGCAGCACCCAACAGGGAGCGACAGATACGCAGTATTTT.

The chain has TRBV9 and TRBJ2-7; D possibly corresponds to TRBD1 (5 bases). The germline V and J ends were trimmed by 4 bases and 3 bases, with 11 bases remaining between them. Germline V gene data show CDR1 as SGDLS and CDR2 as YYNGEE. This CDR3 contains 13 residues. CDR3 region: CASSFRDSYEQYF. CDR3 nucleotide sequence: TGTGCCAGCAGCTTCAGAGACAGCTACGAGCAGTACTTC. The full variable domain, completed using reference TRBV9 and TRBJ2-7, is DSGVTQTPKHLITATGQRVTLRCSPRSGDLSVYWYQQSLDQGLQFLIQYYNGEERAKGNILERFSAQQFPDLHSELNLSSLELGDSALYFCASSFRDSYEQYFGPGTRLTVT.